This entry describes one T cell receptor (beta chain). This clone was observed a single time. No cognate antigen has been identified for it. The sample holds no much larger clone one base away, and base qualities are not on file. The same CDR3 arises from other DNA sequences in this sample as well. This entry belongs to a study of shared clonotypes between healthy human individuals (dated by TCRdb to the early 2020s). For the study in its entirety: The cohort included three men and two women between 18 and 49 years of age. For each donor, three plates each were used for CD4 naive and CD4 memory, two plates were used for CD8 naive, and one plate was used for CD8 memory. Blood TCR repertoires of a handful of healthy adults were deeply sequenced to estimate repertoire size and the extent of clonotype sharing between individuals. To increase sequencing depth and limit assay-specific biases, different laboratories used diverse techniques to prepare libraries and sequence TCR repertoires. Leukapheresis yielded between about 0.94 and 9 billion PBMCs per donor. The investigation overall reported the following: Rarefaction of sorted-subset datasets indicated incomplete sequencing despite the large sequencing depth. Pairwise subsampling indicated that sequencing depth was expected to affect the degree of clonotype sharing among donors. Clonotypes shared by all four sorted-subset donors showed higher generation probabilities than non-shared clonotypes. Sampling was limited to blood, and TCR repertoires in tissue likely differ from TCR repertoires in blood. Estimated clonotype richness was generally larger for naive than for memory subsets. The small number of donors limited the genetic and exposure-history diversity represented. About 5% of naive CD4, 3.5% of naive CD8, roughly 2.5% of memory CD4, and around 0.42% of memory CD8 clonotypes were shared across four donors.

Healthy HIV-negative adults with no recently reported acute infections or vaccinations were included as donors. Every donor was a Caucasian adult residing in Nashville, Tennessee, USA. CD4+ T cells were enriched through magnetic negative selection, after which naive cells were positively selected on CD45RA and the remaining negative fraction served as the memory subset. Blood was collected by leukapheresis, and PBMCs were isolated by Ficoll-Histopaque density gradient centrifugation and then cryopreserved in liquid nitrogen vapor phase. Purity and quantity of every magnetically sorted T cell population were checked by analytical flow cytometry. Each sorted fraction had its genomic DNA isolated and then quantified by UV absorbance on a Nanodrop 2000c. The CDR3 contains 15 residues, cysteine and phenylalanine counted. Only the CDR3 DNA stays, 45 bases, in frame from base 1. CDR1 and CDR2 were assigned from the germline V gene (reference sequence) as SEHNR and FQNEAQ. V lost 1 base and J lost 5 bases, and the count of bases not matched to a germline gene is 2.

TCR CDR3 regions were amplified from genomic DNA by multiplex PCR using the deep immunoSEQ assay. Extracted genomic DNA from each cell subset was spread evenly across all wells of several immunoSEQ 96-well plates, with each plate serving as a replicate. For sorted subsets, roughly 200 ng of genomic DNA, equivalent to around 31,000 T cell genomes, went into each replicate PCR. Purified libraries were measured with a Qubit 3.0 fluorometer, size-checked on a Bioanalyzer 2100, and measured again with the KAPA Library Quantification kit. Every immunoSEQ 96-well plate was sequenced on a separate single-read 150-cycle Illumina NextSeq 550 flow cell. The authors' pipeline ran thus. Because the immunoSEQ output held only junctional sequences and lacked quality scores, the filtering could not match the filtering applied to full-length reads. Sequences were annotated with PyIR, a Python wrapper for IgBLAST v1.9, and V/J genes and CDR3 were assigned using IMGT germline references. Reads were filtered out if the reads had weak V/J assignments (E-value above 1e-6), no CDR3, stop codons, out-of-frame junctions, or ambiguous translated residues. A V3J clonotype was defined by an identical inferred V gene, J gene, and CDR3 amino acid sequence. Percentage overlap between repertoires was calculated by dividing the number of shared unique clonotypes by the size of the smaller repertoire. Three approaches were used to assess repertoire richness: RTK rarefaction, the Chao1 estimator, and Recon v2.1 estimates of unobserved clonotypes. OLGA was used to compute generation probabilities for all TCRbeta clonotypes that the gDNA method yielded from a few donors. Drawn from immuneACCESS, this table holds only the in-frame rearrangements with V and J called that TCRdb kept. Clones are partly lost; checked studies trace under half to an unresolved V gene and leave the rest unexplained. V, J and clone size are those of that table, while D and trimming were read from the DNA. The sample includes under 600,000 clones, with 90% to 96% observed a single time. The top ten hold 0.05% to 0.07% of the sample.

The chain uses TRBV7-9 and TRBJ1-5; 10 central bases correspond to TRBD1. This TCR came from a woman aged 25 to 39 in good health. The source material was naive CD4+ T cells sorted from blood. The label giving this sample's cell subset or site can be read as: CD45RA+ positively selected. The encoded CDR3 is CASSLGQGAYQPQHF. The DNA reads TGTGCCAGCAGCTTAGGACAGGGGGCTTATCAGCCCCAGCATTTT.